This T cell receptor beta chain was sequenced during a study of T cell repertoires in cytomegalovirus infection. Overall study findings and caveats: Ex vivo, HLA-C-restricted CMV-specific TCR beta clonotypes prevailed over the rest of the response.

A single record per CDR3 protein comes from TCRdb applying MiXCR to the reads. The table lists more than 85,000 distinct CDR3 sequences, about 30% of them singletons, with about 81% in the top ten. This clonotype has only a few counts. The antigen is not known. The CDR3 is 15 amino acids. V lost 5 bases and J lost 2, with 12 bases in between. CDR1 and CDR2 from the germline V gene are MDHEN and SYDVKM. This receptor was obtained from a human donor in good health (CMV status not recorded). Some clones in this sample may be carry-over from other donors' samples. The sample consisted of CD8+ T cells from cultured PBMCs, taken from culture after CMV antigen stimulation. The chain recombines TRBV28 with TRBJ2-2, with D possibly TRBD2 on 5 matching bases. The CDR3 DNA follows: TGTGCCAGCAGTCGGGATTCCGGCAACACCGGGGAGCTGTTTTTT. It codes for CASSRDSGNTGELFF.